The TCR beta chain under discussion was sequenced for a study of Ad26.COV2.S vaccination and SARS-CoV-2 variants. About the study: Donor got 5x10^10 or 1x10^11 viral particles of Ad26.COV2.S. Findings and limits, study-wide: A substantial breadth of spike-specific CD8+ and CD4+ T cell responses after vaccination has been reported. Estimates derived from TCR breadth and depth analyses may have underestimated total T cell responses.

Libraries were prepared by immunoSEQ multiplex PCR; TCRdb keeps only in-frame clonotypes and omits some of them. The data hold about 460,000 clones, with about nine tenths observed a single time. This CDR3 has 13 amino acids. The germline gives CDR1 SGHNT, CDR2 YYREEE (reference sequence). V gave up 0 bases and J gave up 5 bases, with 6 bases separating them. Treatment specified: 15 to 20 received Ad26.COV2.S at low or high dose, single or two shots; about 5 received placebo; per-sample allocation not given. Day 63 following the first vaccine or placebo injection was when the samples were taken. Regarding this clone: What it binds is unknown.

V gene TRBV5-4 combines with J gene TRBJ2-1; no clear D. Sample: peripheral blood, taken in a trial of Ad26.COV2.S vaccine versus placebo. This TCR was sampled from a person aged 18 to 65 who received the Ad26.COV2.S COVID-19 vaccine or a placebo. CDR3 protein: CASSLASDNEQFF. In DNA, the CDR3 is TGTGCCAGCAGCTTGGCATCCGACAATGAGCAGTTCTTC.